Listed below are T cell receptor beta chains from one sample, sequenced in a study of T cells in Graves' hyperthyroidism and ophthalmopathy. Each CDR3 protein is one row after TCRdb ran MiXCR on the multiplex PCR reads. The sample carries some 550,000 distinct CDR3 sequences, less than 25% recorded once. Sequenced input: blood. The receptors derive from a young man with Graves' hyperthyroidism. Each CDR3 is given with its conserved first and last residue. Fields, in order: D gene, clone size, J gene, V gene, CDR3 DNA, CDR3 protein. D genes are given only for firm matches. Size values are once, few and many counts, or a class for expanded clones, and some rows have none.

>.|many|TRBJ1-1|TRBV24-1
TGTGCCACCATTCGGACGAACACTGAAGCTTTCTTT
CATIRTNTEAFF
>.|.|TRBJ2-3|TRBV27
TGTGCCAGCAGTCCCCCGACAGAAAGAAGCACAGATACGCAGTATTTT
CASSPPTERSTDTQYF
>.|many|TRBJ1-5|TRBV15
TGTGCCACCAGCAGAGGACTCATGGGTCAGCCCCAGCATTTT
CATSRGLMGQPQHF
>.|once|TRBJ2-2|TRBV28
TGTGCCAGCAGAACAGGGGAGGAGACCGGGGAGCTGTTTTTT
CASRTGEETGELFF
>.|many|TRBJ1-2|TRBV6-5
TGTGCCAGCAGTTCCCCGGAGGGCTACACCTTC
CASSSPEGYTF
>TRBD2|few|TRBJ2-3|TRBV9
TGTGCCAGCAGCGTAGGCGGCGGGGGGTTAGACACAGATACGCAGTATTTT
CASSVGGGGLDTDTQYF
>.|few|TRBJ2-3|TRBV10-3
TGTGCCATCACCTCCACCGGGATGGGCACAGATACGCAGTATTTT
CAITSTGMGTDTQYF
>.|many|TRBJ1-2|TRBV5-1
TGCGCCAGCAGTTCCCTAAGGCGGCCGGGCTACACCTTC
CASSSLRRPGYTF
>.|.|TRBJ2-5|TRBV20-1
TGCAGTGCTGAGATGTGGGGCAGGGAGACCCAGTACTTC
CSAEMWGRETQYF
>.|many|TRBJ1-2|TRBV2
TGTGCCAGCAGTGAGGTCGGCGGCAGGGACGTCTATGGCTACACCTTC
CASSEVGGRDVYGYTF
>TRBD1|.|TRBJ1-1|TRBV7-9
TGTGCCAGCAGCCATTTGGGGACAGGGGGCACTGAAGCTTTCTTT
CASSHLGTGGTEAFF
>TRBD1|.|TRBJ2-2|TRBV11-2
TGTGCCAGCAGCCCGCGCAGGGGGCGGTTTAGCGGGGAGCTGTTTTTT
CASSPRRGRFSGELFF
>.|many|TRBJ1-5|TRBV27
TGTGCCAGCAGTTTGGGTTCCGGTCAGCCCCAGCATTTT
CASSLGSGQPQHF
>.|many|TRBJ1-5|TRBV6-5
TGTGCCAGCAGTCCCACGGATGGGGGCCAGCCCCAGCATTTT
CASSPTDGGQPQHF
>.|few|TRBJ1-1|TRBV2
TGTGCCAGCGGGGAGACAGGACTGAACACTGAAGCTTTCTTT
CASGETGLNTEAFF
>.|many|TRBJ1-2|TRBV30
TGTGCCTGGAGAGAAATACCGGGGGGCTACACCTTC
CAWREIPGGYTF
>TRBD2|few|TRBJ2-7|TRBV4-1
TGCGCCAGCAGACCCAATAGCGGGGGGCTCTCCTACGAGCAGTACTTC
CASRPNSGGLSYEQYF
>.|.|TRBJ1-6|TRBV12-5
TGTGCTAGTGGTTTGGTAGCGCAGCCCGGGGCCCTCCACTTT
CASGLVAQPGALHF
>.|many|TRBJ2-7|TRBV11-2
TGTGCCAGCAGCTCACGGCAGGGAGGCGAGCAGTACTTC
CASSSRQGGEQYF
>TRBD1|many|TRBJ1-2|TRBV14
TGTGCCAACAGCCAAGACAGGGTTGGAGGCTACACCTTC
CANSQDRVGGYTF
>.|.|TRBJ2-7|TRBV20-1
TGCAGTGCTAGAAGAGGGGGGGAGCAGTACTTC
CSARRGGEQYF
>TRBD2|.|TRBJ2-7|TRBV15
TGTGCCACCAGCAGAGAGGGCGGGAGATTCGGCGAGCAGTACTTC
CATSREGGRFGEQYF
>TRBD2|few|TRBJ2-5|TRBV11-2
TGTGCCAGCAGCTTAGTGGGACTAGCGGGGCGTACCAAGAGAACCCAGTACTTC
CASSLVGLAGRTKRTQYF
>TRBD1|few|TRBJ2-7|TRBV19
TGTGCCAGTAGCGGACAGGGATCCTACGATCAGTACTTC
CASSGQGSYDQYF
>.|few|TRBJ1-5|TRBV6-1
TGTGCCAGCGATTGGGACGCCACGAGCAATCAGCCCCAGCATTTT
CASDWDATSNQPQHF
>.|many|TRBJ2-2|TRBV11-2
TGTGCCAGCAGCCGTAGACAGGTGCCCACCGGGGAGCTGTTTTTT
CASSRRQVPTGELFF
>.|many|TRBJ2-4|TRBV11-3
TGTGCCAGCAGCTTAGGCCTAAACATTCAGTACTTC
CASSLGLNIQYF
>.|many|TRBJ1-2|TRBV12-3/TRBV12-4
TGTGCCAGCAGCCCCGACAGGAGTTATGGCTACACCTTC
CASSPDRSYGYTF
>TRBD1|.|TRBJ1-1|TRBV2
TGTGCCAGCAGTCGGGACAGGGAGGTCACTGAAGCTTTCTTT
CASSRDREVTEAFF
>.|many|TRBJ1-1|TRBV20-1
TGCAGTGCTAGATCCCCGGACCAGAACACTGAAGCTTTCTTT
CSARSPDQNTEAFF
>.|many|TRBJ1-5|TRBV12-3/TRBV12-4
TGTGCCAGCAGTTTACGCCAGACAGCTAATAGCAATCAGCCCCAGCATTTT
CASSLRQTANSNQPQHF
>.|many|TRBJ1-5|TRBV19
TGTGCCAGTAGTTACGGGGGAGAAGGCAATCAGCCCCAGCATTTT
CASSYGGEGNQPQHF
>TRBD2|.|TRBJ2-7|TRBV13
TGTGCCAGCAGCGTAACTAGCGGGGGTTACTACGAGCAGTACTTC
CASSVTSGGYYEQYF
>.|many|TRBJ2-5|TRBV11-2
TGTGCCAGCAGCTTAGCCCCCGGGGGGCCGGAGACCCAGTACTTC
CASSLAPGGPETQYF
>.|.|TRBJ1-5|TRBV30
TGTGCCTGGAATCAGGGCACAAATCAGCCCCAGCATTTT
CAWNQGTNQPQHF
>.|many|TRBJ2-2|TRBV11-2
TGTGCCAGCAGCTTTTTCGAGGGGGTTCACGGGGAGCTGTTTTTT
CASSFFEGVHGELFF
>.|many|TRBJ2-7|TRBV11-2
TGTGCCAGCAGCTTAGATTCGCCAGGACCCTACGAGCAGTACTTC
CASSLDSPGPYEQYF
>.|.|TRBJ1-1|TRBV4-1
TGCGCCAGCAGCCAAGGGGGGGTCCGGGATCTTAACACTGAAGCTTTCTTT
CASSQGGVRDLNTEAFF
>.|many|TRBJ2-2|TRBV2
TGTGCCAGCAGTGATGTGCTCCGGGAATCCGTCACCGGGGAGCTGTTTTTT
CASSDVLRESVTGELFF
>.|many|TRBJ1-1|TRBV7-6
TGTGCCAGCAGCCCTTTCGGACGTGCTATGAACACTGAAGCTTTCTTT
CASSPFGRAMNTEAFF
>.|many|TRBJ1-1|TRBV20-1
TGCTCTTGCAGGGCGTATGCTGAAGCTTTCTTT
CSCRAYAEAFF
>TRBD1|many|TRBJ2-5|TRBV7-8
TGTGCCAGCAGCTTAGAAGGGCTAGTGGGACAGGGACAGGGAGAGACCCAGTACTTC
CASSLEGLVGQGQGETQYF
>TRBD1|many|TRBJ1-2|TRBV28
TGTGCCAGCAGCCTGACAGGGGGCGCTGGGGAGGACTATGGCTACACCTTC
CASSLTGGAGEDYGYTF